This entry concerns a single T cell receptor beta chain. Germline CDR1 and CDR2: LGHDT and YNNKEL (reference sequence). Between the trimmed V and J ends, which lost 4 bases and 2 bases, there was a span of 8 bases. The CDR3 consists of 14 residues. The sample is drawn from a study of blood T cell repertoires in COVID-19. About the research overall: The study drew acute and convalescent COVID-19 samples from the United States, Italy and Spain. The cDNA or gDNA used as material had been derived from T cells, B-cell-depleted T cells, or PBMCs.

In the original workflow: Reference gene primer amplification in the assay estimated nucleated cell counts. Measured with immunoSEQ multiplex PCR; TCRdb has only the in-frame clones, and not every one. The V and J calls and clone size are taken from that table; D and trimming were inferred from the DNA. The table records fewer than 250,000 clones, under 85% of them present only once. The receptor was derived from a human donor in a cohort sampled during active COVID-19. V usage is TRBV3-1 (or the pseudogene TRBV3-2) and J usage is TRBJ2-2, with TRBD1 as a possible D gene (6 bases). Material for sequencing was peripheral blood. The CDR3, as DNA: TGTGCCAGCAGCCGGGACACCAACACCGGGGAGCTGTTTTTT. Translation gives CASSRDTNTGELFF.